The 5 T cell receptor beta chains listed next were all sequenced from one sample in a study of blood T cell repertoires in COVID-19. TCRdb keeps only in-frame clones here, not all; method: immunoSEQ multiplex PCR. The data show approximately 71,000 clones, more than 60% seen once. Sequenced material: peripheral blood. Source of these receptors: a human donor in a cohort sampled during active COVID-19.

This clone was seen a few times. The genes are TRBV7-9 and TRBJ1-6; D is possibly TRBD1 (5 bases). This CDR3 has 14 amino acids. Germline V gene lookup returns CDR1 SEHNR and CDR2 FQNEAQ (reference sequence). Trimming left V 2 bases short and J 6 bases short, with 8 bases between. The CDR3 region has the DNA TGTGCCAGCAGCTTAAAGGGGTCTAATTCACCCCTCCACTTT. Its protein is CASSLKGSNSPLHF.

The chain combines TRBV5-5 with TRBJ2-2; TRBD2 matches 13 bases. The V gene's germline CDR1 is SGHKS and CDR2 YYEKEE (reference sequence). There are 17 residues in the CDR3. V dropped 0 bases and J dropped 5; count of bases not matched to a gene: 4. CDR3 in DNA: TGTGCCAGCAGCTTGGCCGAACTAGCGGGAGGGACCGGGGAGCTGTTTTTT. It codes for CASSLAELAGGTGELFF.

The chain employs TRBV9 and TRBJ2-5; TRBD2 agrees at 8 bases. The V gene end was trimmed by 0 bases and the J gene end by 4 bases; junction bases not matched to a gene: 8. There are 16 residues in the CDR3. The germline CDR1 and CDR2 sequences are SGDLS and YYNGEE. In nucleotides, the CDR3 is TGTGCCAGCAGCGTAGCTGGAGCGGGGGAAACAGAGACCCAGTACTTC. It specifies CASSVAGAGETETQYF.

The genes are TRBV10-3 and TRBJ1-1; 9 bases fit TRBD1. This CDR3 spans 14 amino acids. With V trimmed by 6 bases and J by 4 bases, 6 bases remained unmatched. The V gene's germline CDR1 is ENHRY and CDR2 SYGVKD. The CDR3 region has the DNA TGTGCCATCAGAGCCGGGACAGGGAGCACTGAAGCTTTCTTT. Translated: CAIRAGTGSTEAFF.

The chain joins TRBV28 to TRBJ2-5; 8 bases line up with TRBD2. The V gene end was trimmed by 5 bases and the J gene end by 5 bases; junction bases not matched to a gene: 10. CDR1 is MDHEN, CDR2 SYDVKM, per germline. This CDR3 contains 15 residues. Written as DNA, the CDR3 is TGTGCCAGCAGTCCCGGGGGGGCCGGGGCCGAGACCCAGTACTTC. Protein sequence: CASSPGGAGAETQYF.